Shown below are 3 T cell receptor beta chains from a single sample sequenced in a study of T cell responses to AZD1222 COVID-19 vaccine. Assay: immunoSEQ multiplex PCR; the TCRdb copy retains only in-frame clones and omits some. The repertoire has 90,000 to 100,000 clones, 88% of them found once; the top ten carry around 10%. This sample comprised peripheral blood, obtained 28 days after the second AZD1222 dose. The source is an adult who received the AZD1222 COVID-19 vaccine.

The genes are TRBV13 and TRBJ1-1, with 7 positions matching TRBD1. The CDR3 is made up of 15 amino acids. V shed 4 bases and J 1 base; nucleotides not matched to a gene: 6. Germline-derived CDR1 and CDR2 are PRHDT and FYEKMQ (reference sequence). CDR3 sequence reads: CASSYKDRSNTEAFF. Written as DNA, the CDR3 is TGTGCCAGCAGCTATAAGGACAGGTCGAACACTGAAGCTTTCTTT.

The chain uses TRBV7-2 and TRBJ2-3; D gene unclear. Trimming shortened V by 3 bases and J by 2 bases, and 18 bases separated the two germline ends. The germline CDR1 and CDR2 sequences are SGHTA and FQGNSA. This CDR3 contains 17 residues. The CDR3 nucleotides are TGTGCCAGCAGCTTCCCCGGGTCCCATCCCTCCACAGATACGCAGTATTTT. It is translated as CASSFPGSHPSTDTQYF.

The rearrangement uses TRBV12-3 or TRBV12-4 and TRBJ1-1; D is unresolved. The CDR3 has 13 residues. Trimming removed 7 bases at V and 1 base at J, with 10 bases between. CDR3 bases: TGTGCCAGCAACTCTGGACGGAACACTGAAGCTTTCTTT. It codes for CASNSGRNTEAFF.